Below, 13 T cell receptor beta chains from the same sample are listed, as sequenced in a study of early stage breast cancer tumors. The assay was immunoSEQ multiplex PCR, and TCRdb's table has in-frame clones only and misses some. The data show 65,000 to 75,000 clones, with around 80% seen just once and 4.7% held by the top ten. The sequenced sample was blood. The receptors derive from a person in their forties with breast cancer.

The chain joins TRBV4-1 to TRBJ2-2; D perhaps matches TRBD2 (5 bases). This CDR3 has 16 amino acids. Germline values: CDR1 MGHRA, CDR2 YSYEKL. V dropped 2 bases and J dropped 4 bases, with 14 bases sitting between them. CDR3 region: CASSQQPLEITGELFF. As DNA, the CDR3 is TGCGCCAGCAGCCAACAACCACTAGAAATCACCGGGGAGCTGTTTTTT.

The rearrangement links TRBV9 to TRBJ2-5; D is ambiguous. The CDR3 length is 14 residues. CDR1 and CDR2 (germline): SGDLS, YYNGEE. Trimming stripped 3 bases from V and 1 base from J, with 10 bases between. CDR3 sequence (DNA): TGTGCCAGCAGCGCCCAAGGGTTCCAAGAGACCCAGTACTTC. Translation: CASSAQGFQETQYF.

The chain links TRBV25-1 to TRBJ1-4, with a possible D match to TRBD1 (5 bases). Trimming stripped 3 bases from V and 5 bases from J, with 10 bases between. CDR1 is MGHDK, CDR2 SYGVNS, per germline. The length of the CDR3 is 14 residues. The CDR3 sequence: CASSDPGPNEKLFF. The DNA for the CDR3 is TGTGCCAGCAGTGACCCGGGGCCGAATGAAAAACTGTTTTTT.

The chain carries TRBV28 and TRBJ2-7, with 8 bases aligning to TRBD1. The CDR3 sequence is 16 residues long. Germline V gene sequence: CDR1 MDHEN, CDR2 SYDVKM. J lost 2 bases, V lost 5 bases, and 11 bases had no gene match. This CDR3 is CASSPYLDRAPYEQYF. The CDR3 DNA is TGTGCCAGCAGTCCGTACTTGGACAGGGCGCCCTACGAGCAGTACTTC.

This chain joins TRBV7-9 and TRBJ1-1; D is uncertain. The CDR3 sequence is 15 residues long. Germline V lookup: CDR1 SEHNR, CDR2 FQNEAQ (reference sequence). V shed 0 bases and J shed 0 bases, with 8 bases lying between them. The chain's CDR3 is CASSLAKSMNTEAFF. CDR3 bases: TGTGCCAGCAGCTTAGCGAAGAGCATGAACACTGAAGCTTTCTTT.

This sequence joins TRBV5-3 and TRBJ1-5; the match to TRBD1 covers 7 bases. TRBV5-3 is an ORF for which the function is uncertain. The trim removed 5 bases at V and 2 bases at J, leaving 13 bases unmatched. The CDR3 consists of 17 residues. The CDR3 is CARRPDREESRNQPQHF. For the CDR3, the DNA is TGTGCCAGAAGACCAGACAGGGAGGAAAGTCGCAATCAGCCCCAGCATTTT.

This rearrangement joins TRBV6-1 to TRBJ1-5; 7 bases line up with TRBD1. Germline-derived CDR1 and CDR2 are MNHNS and SASEGT. The CDR3 loop spans 14 amino acids. V was clipped by 4 bases and J by 4 bases; unmatched bases: 4. CDR3 coding DNA: TGTGCCAGCAGTGGAGGACAGGAAAATCAGCCCCAGCATTTT. As protein: CASSGGQENQPQHF.

This clone came up a few times. This rearrangement joins TRBV5-4 to TRBJ2-5; tentative D call: TRBD2 (6 bases). CDR3 size: 15 residues. V lost 4 bases to trimming and J lost 5 bases, with 18 bases between them. The germline V gene encodes CDR1 SGHNT and CDR2 YYREEE (reference sequence). CDR3: CASSPSFGRDETQYF. The CDR3 DNA reads TGTGCCAGCAGCCCATCCTTTGGGCGGGACGAGACCCAGTACTTC.

A few counts support this clone. The rearrangement links TRBV30 to TRBJ2-1, with 8 nucleotides matching TRBD2. V shed 5 bases and J 0 bases; nucleotides not matched to a gene: 9. The CDR3 has 16 residues. Germline CDR1 and CDR2: GTSNPN and SVGIG (reference sequence). The CDR3 spells CAWGTGGMSSYNEQFF. CDR3 bases: TGTGCCTGGGGCACGGGAGGGATGAGCTCCTACAATGAGCAGTTCTTC.

The chain recombines TRBV25-1 with TRBJ1-1, with D possibly being TRBD1 (5 bases). Germline CDR1 and CDR2: MGHDK and SYGVNS. The CDR3 consists of 13 residues. V shed 6 bases and J shed 5 bases, with 13 bases lying between them. CDR3 loop: CASRPLGATEAFF. DNA for the CDR3: TGTGCCAGCAGGCCCCTCGGGGCGACTGAAGCTTTCTTT.

The genes are TRBV6-6 and TRBJ2-7; 9 positions agree with TRBD1. The CDR3 runs to 16 residues. Losses at the gene ends were 7 bases for V and 7 bases for J; bases not matched to a gene: 17. In germline, CDR1 is MNHNY, CDR2 SVGAGI (reference sequence). This CDR3 reads CASNAIGTGYRWEQYF. The CDR3 bases are TGTGCCAGCAACGCTATAGGGACAGGGTATAGATGGGAGCAGTACTTC.

The V gene is TRBV27, the J gene TRBJ2-7, with 9 bases lining up with TRBD2. Germline CDR1 reads MNHEY; CDR2 reads SMNVEV (reference sequence). The CDR3 loop spans 17 amino acids. Losses at the gene ends were 2 bases for V and 3 bases for J; bases not matched to a gene: 11. CDR3 in amino acids: CASSLVASGATVYEQYF. The DNA of the CDR3 is TGTGCCAGCAGTTTAGTGGCTAGCGGGGCCACAGTCTACGAGCAGTACTTC.

V gene TRBV6-1 combines with J gene TRBJ2-5; D is perhaps TRBD1 (5 bases). The CDR3 is 12 amino acids. Germline CDR1 reads MNHNS; CDR2 reads SASEGT. The germline V and J ends were trimmed by 5 bases and 2 bases, with 6 bases remaining between them. The CDR3 region has the DNA TGTGCCAGCAGTCGACAGCAAGAGACCCAGTACTTC. Its translation: CASSRQQETQYF.